This TCR beta chain was captured by sequencing in a study of shared clonotypes between healthy human individuals. The assay was immunoSEQ multiplex PCR, and TCRdb's table has in-frame clones only and misses some. This sample has around 100,000 clones, with approximately 70% found just once. This clonotype was sampled from a woman aged 30 to 39 in good health. The sample taken for sequencing was memory CD8+ T cells sorted from blood. Sample subset: CD45RO+ cells pooled with CCR7-negative TemRA cells.

CDR3 protein: CASSPRGGGGTEAFF. DNA of the CDR3: TGTGCCAGCAGTCCCCGGGGAGGGGGCGGCACTGAAGCTTTCTTT. This chain uses TRBV28 with TRBJ1-1; 7 positions match TRBD1. V lost 5 bases to trimming and J lost 4 bases; unmatched junction nucleotides: 10. This CDR3 has 15 residues. Germline V gene lookup returns CDR1 MDHEN and CDR2 SYDVKM.